The 30 T cell receptor beta chains in this list originate from one sample, sequenced in a study of early T cells in non-severe SARS-CoV-2 infection. TCRdb analysed the 5' RACE reads with MiXCR anew, one entry per CDR3 protein. Of about 80,000 distinct CDR3 sequences in the sample, roughly an eighth were seen once. The sample consisted of whole blood, taken at baseline. The receptors originated from an adult who was a healthcare worker with PCR-confirmed SARS-CoV-2 infection or an uninfected control (not recorded which). The donor label of this sample is uncertain.

This sequence joins TRBV6-2 or TRBV6-3 and TRBJ2-3; D may be TRBD2 (7 bases). The CDR3 consists of 17 residues. The V gene lost 2 bases and the J gene lost 2 bases, with 17 bases spanning the gap. Germline V gene data show CDR1 as MNHEY and CDR2 as SVGEGT. In DNA, the CDR3 is TGTGCCAGCAGTTACGCCGGGGGGCGGGAGCTCACAGATACGCAGTATTTT. Amino acids: CASSYAGGRELTDTQYF.

In this sample, this clonotype turned up a few times. V is TRBV7-6 and J is TRBJ2-5; the D gene could be TRBD1 or TRBD2 (5 bases each). CDR3 length equals 13 residues. CDR1 is SGHVS and CDR2 is FNYEAQ in the germline V gene. Trimming pared 5 bases from V and 4 bases from J, leaving 11 bases between. In DNA form, the CDR3 reads TGTGCCAGCAGCGGGGGACGGGGAGAGACCCAGTACTTC. Amino acids: CASSGGRGETQYF.

This rearrangement joins TRBV5-4 to TRBJ2-5; 7 bases map to TRBD2. The CDR3 contains 14 residues. The V and J ends lost 4 bases and 1 base, in that order; junction bases with no gene match: 4. CDR1 and CDR2 from the germline V gene are SGHNT and YYREEE (reference sequence). CDR3 in amino acids: CASSPWGGQETQYF. Written as DNA, the CDR3 is TGTGCCAGCAGCCCTTGGGGGGGCCAAGAGACCCAGTACTTC.

The chain employs TRBV25-1 and TRBJ2-7; D perhaps matches TRBD2 (6 bases). V was trimmed by 1 base and J by 9 bases, leaving 16 bases between them. CDR1 MGHDK and CDR2 SYGVNS come from the germline V gene. There are 14 residues in the CDR3. The CDR3 loop reads CASSEWGSGEGQYF. CDR3 bases: TGTGCCAGCAGTGAATGGGGCTCGGGAGAAGGGCAGTACTTC.

In this sample, this clonotype turned up once. The chain combines TRBV10-3 with TRBJ2-7, with no clear D. There are 16 residues in the CDR3. Trimming removed 3 bases from V and 2 bases from J, with 17 bases in between. Germline V gives CDR1 ENHRY, CDR2 SYGVKD. The CDR3 DNA reads TGTGCCATCAGTGAAGGAAACGAACTTAGGACCTACGAGCAGTACTTC. It translates to CAISEGNELRTYEQYF.

This clonotype showed up just a few times. The chain links TRBV11-2 to TRBJ2-6, with 9 bases matching TRBD1. The J segment lost 4 bases and the V segment lost 3 bases, leaving 19 bases of the junction unmatched. This CDR3 has 21 amino acids. CDR1 SGHAT and CDR2 FQNNGV come from the germline V gene. The CDR3 coding sequence is TGTGCCAGCAGCTTCGACCCCCCGGGACAGGGCACTTTGCGGGGGGCCAACGTCCTGACTTTC. Its translation: CASSFDPPGQGTLRGANVLTF. Full variable domain (missing parts from reference TRBV11-2 and TRBJ2-6): EAGVAQSPRYKIIEKRQSVAFWCNPISGHATLYWYQQILGQGPKLLIQFQNNGVVDDSQLPKDRFSAERLKGVDSTLKIQPAKLEDSAVYLCASSFDPPGQGTLRGANVLTFGAGSRLTVL.

The chain recombines TRBV20-1 with TRBJ2-1; no definite D call. The CDR3 runs 13 residues. Germline assignment: CDR1 DFQATT and CDR2 SNEGSKA (reference sequence). V lost 4 bases and J 0 bases, leaving 7 bases between the germline ends. The CDR3 DNA reads TGCAGTGCTACGGCTAGCTCCTACAATGAGCAGTTCTTC. This translates into CSATASSYNEQFF.

This clonotype was picked up many times. The rearrangement joins TRBV7-9 to TRBJ1-2; D is ambiguous. V lost 7 bases and J lost 10, with 13 bases in between. The CDR3 extends over 11 amino acids. The germline V gene encodes CDR1 SEHNR and CDR2 FQNEAQ (reference sequence). The CDR3 region is CASTFYEDYTF. The CDR3, as DNA: TGTGCCAGCACCTTCTATGAGGACTACACCTTC.

This clonotype showed up just a few times. The chain is built from TRBV29-1 and TRBJ2-2; TRBD2 is a possible D gene (6 bases). The germline V and J ends were trimmed by 6 bases and 4 bases, with 12 bases remaining between them. The CDR3 extends over 13 amino acids. In germline, CDR1 is SQVTM, CDR2 ANQGSEA. In DNA, the CDR3 is TGCAGCGTCCCCACCGGGGGCACCGGGGAGCTGTTTTTT. Residues: CSVPTGGTGELFF.

This clonotype has only a few counts. J is TRBJ1-2 and V is TRBV18; D is uncertain. The CDR3 covers 15 residues. The V end lost 2 bases, the J end lost 1 base, and 11 bases lay between the germline ends. Germline V gives CDR1 KGHSH, CDR2 LQKENI. This chain's CDR3 is CASSPSRDLNYGYTF. CDR3 bases: TGTGCCAGCTCACCAAGCCGCGACCTTAACTATGGCTACACCTTC.

The chain uses TRBV20-1 and TRBJ1-5; D might be TRBD1 (6 bases). Looked up from germline, CDR1 is DFQATT and CDR2 is SNEGSKA (reference sequence). The CDR3 has 12 residues. V was cut by 2 bases and J by 4 bases, with 6 bases left in between. This CDR3 is CSARQGNQPQHF. CDR3 nucleotide sequence: TGCAGTGCTAGACAGGGGAATCAGCCCCAGCATTTT.

This clonotype was picked up many times. CDR3 nucleotide sequence: TGCGCCAGCAGGAGCAATAGGCGACTGGAACCTAACTATGGCTACACCTTC. Amino acid sequence: CASRSNRRLEPNYGYTF. The gene calls are TRBV10-2 and TRBJ1-2; D not resolved. The germline gives CDR1 WSHSY, CDR2 SAAADI. The CDR3 totals 17 residues. Deletions cut 6 bases from V and 0 bases from J, with 20 bases between.

This clonotype showed up just a few times. V and J are TRBV5-5 and TRBJ1-2; a possible D gene is TRBD1 (6 bases). Germline V gene sequence: CDR1 SGHKS, CDR2 YYEKEE (reference sequence). The CDR3 sequence is 14 residues long. V lost 4 bases, J lost 4 bases, and 14 bases lay in between. The CDR3 DNA reads TGTGCCAGCAGCCGAGGGGGAGGCACCTATGGCTACACCTTC. Its protein product is CASSRGGGTYGYTF.

This clonotype has ten or more counts. The chain recombines TRBV20-1 with TRBJ2-1, with D unclear. Trimming stripped 0 bases from V and 2 bases from J, with 20 bases between. Per the germline V gene, CDR1 is DFQATT and CDR2 is SNEGSKA (reference sequence). The CDR3 covers 18 residues. CDR3 residues: CSARDLPANAATYNEQFF. The CDR3 DNA reads as TGCAGTGCTAGAGACCTTCCCGCCAACGCGGCCACCTACAATGAGCAGTTCTTC.

The sample holds a few counts of this clonotype. The rearrangement uses TRBV5-5 and TRBJ1-1; TRBD1 agrees at 8 bases. The germline V gene encodes CDR1 SGHKS and CDR2 YYEKEE (reference sequence). Trimming at V came to 1 base and at J to 1 base, leaving 3 bases not matched to a gene. There are 15 residues in the CDR3. CDR3 sequence (DNA): TGTGCCAGCAGCTTGTACGGACAGGGGAACACTGAAGCTTTCTTT. This translates into CASSLYGQGNTEAFF.

This rearrangement joins TRBV5-1 to TRBJ1-4; weak D call: TRBD1 (5 bases). V was clipped by 2 bases and J by 3 bases, with 17 bases between them. This CDR3 is built from 17 residues. Germline CDR1 is SGHRS and CDR2 is YFSETQ. The CDR3 nucleotides are TGCGCCAGCAGCTTTCAAACCGTGGGGGTATCTAATGAAAAACTGTTTTTT. Protein: CASSFQTVGVSNEKLFF.

For the CDR3, the DNA is TGCAGTGCTAGAACGTTCGATCTGGGGCAGCCCCAGCATTTT. It is translated as CSARTFDLGQPQHF. The chain uses TRBV20-1 and TRBJ1-5; D gene unclear. The germline gives CDR1 DFQATT, CDR2 SNEGSKA (reference sequence). The CDR3 runs to 14 residues. Trimming took 2 bases from V and 7 from J, leaving 15 bases between them.

This clonotype has at least ten counts. V gene TRBV10-3 combines with J gene TRBJ1-2; D gene uncertain. This CDR3 contains 12 residues. The germline gives CDR1 ENHRY, CDR2 SYGVKD. V was trimmed by 5 bases and J by 8 bases, leaving 12 bases between them. The chain's CDR3 is CAISRDPRGYTF. The DNA for the CDR3 is TGTGCCATCAGTAGGGATCCGAGGGGCTACACCTTC.

This clonotype was seen at least ten times. The chain employs TRBV6-5 and TRBJ2-7, with D perhaps TRBD1 (5 bases). Germline V gene data show CDR1 as MNHEY and CDR2 as SVGAGI. The CDR3 extends over 13 amino acids. The V gene lost 2 bases and the J gene lost 6 bases, with 11 bases spanning the gap. CDR3 bases: TGTGCCAGCAGTTACGGGGTAGGGGTCGAGCAGTACTTC. Amino acids: CASSYGVGVEQYF.

This clonotype was counted between two and nine times. The chain is built from TRBV6-5 and TRBJ2-2; D is uncertain. Trimming took off 5 bases at V and 5 bases at J, with 6 bases between the two ends. This CDR3 has 12 amino acids. Germline V gives CDR1 MNHEY, CDR2 SVGAGI. The CDR3 here is CASSDLTGELFF. DNA for the CDR3: TGTGCCAGCAGTGACTTGACCGGGGAGCTGTTTTTT.

This clonotype has ten or more counts. The J gene is TRBJ2-3, the V gene TRBV12-3 or TRBV12-4; the D is unclear. The CDR3 spans 13 residues. Deletions cut 4 bases from V and 0 bases from J, with 5 bases between. The CDR3 nucleotides read TGTGCCAGCAGTTCCGCTAGCACAGATACGCAGTATTTT. This encodes CASSSASTDTQYF.

The chain carries TRBV14 and TRBJ1-5; D gene uncertain. The V end was cut by 6 bases, the J end by 1 base, with 4 bases between. This CDR3 spans 12 amino acids. Germline V lookup: CDR1 SGHDN, CDR2 FVKESK. This chain's CDR3 is CASSHSNQPQHF. The CDR3 DNA follows: TGTGCCAGCAGTCACAGCAATCAGCCCCAGCATTTT.

This clonotype was seen many times. The J gene is TRBJ2-1, the V gene TRBV12-5; the match to TRBD2 covers 9 bases. V was clipped by 4 bases and J by 4 bases; unmatched bases: 17. Looked up from germline, CDR1 is LGHNT and CDR2 is FRNRAP. The CDR3 totals 19 residues. The CDR3 here is CASGSPGPSGTKPYNEQFF. The CDR3 DNA is TGTGCTAGTGGTTCCCCCGGTCCTAGCGGGACCAAACCATACAATGAGCAGTTCTTC.

The chain employs TRBV4-2 and TRBJ1-4; D is unresolved. The germline CDR1 and CDR2 sequences are LGHNA and YNFKEQ. The CDR3 has 14 residues. Trimming stripped 3 bases from V and 8 bases from J, with 13 bases between. This CDR3 reads CASSQRPGSEKLFF. For the CDR3, the DNA is TGTGCCAGCAGCCAGCGGCCGGGTTCGGAAAAACTGTTTTTT.

This clonotype was detected ten times or more. This chain links TRBV12-1 with TRBJ2-1; the DNA was not used to check the table's D call, TRBD2. TRBV12-1 is assigned pseudogene status. The CDR3 covers 16 residues. This CDR3 reads CASSFTSGSPYNEQFF. The CDR3 nucleotides read TGTGCCAGCAGCTTTACTAGCGGGAGCCCTTACAATGAGCAGTTCTTC.

This clonotype showed up many times. This rearrangement joins TRBV5-1 to TRBJ2-3; 9 nucleotides agree with TRBD2. Germline CDR1 SGHRS, CDR2 YFSETQ. J lost 2 bases, V lost 0 bases, and 7 bases had no gene match. The CDR3 has 17 amino acids. CDR3 amino acids: CASSLGPSGVITDTQYF. CDR3 sequence (DNA): TGCGCCAGCAGCTTGGGGCCTAGCGGGGTGATCACAGATACGCAGTATTTT.

The table lists this clonotype with a count of one. The chain links TRBV7-2 to TRBJ2-5, with 7 bases that match TRBD1. J gave up 3 bases and V 2 bases, and 9 bases lay outside the gene matches. The CDR3 has 16 residues. Germline assignment: CDR1 SGHTA and CDR2 FQGNSA. CDR3 coding DNA: TGTGCCAGCAGCTTATTCAGGAATGACAGGGAAGAGACCCAGTACTTC. It is translated as CASSLFRNDREETQYF.

This clonotype was found many times. This chain links TRBV3-1 with TRBJ2-7; no definite D call. This CDR3 spans 13 amino acids. CDR1 LGHDT and CDR2 YNNKEL come from the germline V gene (reference sequence). Trimming stripped 0 bases from V and 0 bases from J, with 3 bases between. Here the CDR3 reads CASSQDSSYEQYF. In DNA, the CDR3 is TGTGCCAGCAGCCAAGATAGCTCCTACGAGCAGTACTTC.

The chain uses TRBV10-3 and TRBJ2-7; D gene ambiguous. The germline CDR1 and CDR2 sequences are ENHRY and SYGVKD. The V end lost 0 bases, the J end lost 4 bases, and 4 bases lay between the germline ends. This CDR3 is 12 amino acids long. CDR3 sequence (DNA): TGTGCCATCAGTGAGTCCGCTTACGAGCAGTACTTC. Protein sequence: CAISESAYEQYF.

The chain carries TRBV7-2 and TRBJ1-2; D is ambiguous. Between the trimmed V and J ends, which lost 6 bases and 8 bases, there was a span of 10 bases. This CDR3 has 11 residues. In germline, CDR1 is SGHTA, CDR2 FQGNSA. The CDR3 reads CASSRLSGYTF. CDR3 DNA sequence: TGTGCCAGCAGTCGCCTTTCCGGCTACACCTTC.